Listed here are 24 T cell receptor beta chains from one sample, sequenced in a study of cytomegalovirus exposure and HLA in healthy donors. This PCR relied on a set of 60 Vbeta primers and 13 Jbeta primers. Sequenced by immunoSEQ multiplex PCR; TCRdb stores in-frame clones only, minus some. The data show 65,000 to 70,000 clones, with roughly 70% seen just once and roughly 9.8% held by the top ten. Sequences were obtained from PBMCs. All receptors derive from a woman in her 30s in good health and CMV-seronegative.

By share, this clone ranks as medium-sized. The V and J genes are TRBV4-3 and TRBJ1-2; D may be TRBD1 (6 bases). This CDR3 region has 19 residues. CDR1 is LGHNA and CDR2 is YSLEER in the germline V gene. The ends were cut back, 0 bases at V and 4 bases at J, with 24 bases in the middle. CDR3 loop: CASSQDLFQRDIPAYGYTF. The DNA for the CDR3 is TGCGCCAGCAGCCAAGATCTCTTTCAACGGGACATACCGGCCTATGGCTACACCTTC.

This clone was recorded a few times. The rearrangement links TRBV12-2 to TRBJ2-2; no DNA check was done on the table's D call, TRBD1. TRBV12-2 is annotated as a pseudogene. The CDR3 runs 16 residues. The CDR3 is CASRLRDRGNTGELFF. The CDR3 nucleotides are TGTGCAAGTCGCTTAAGGGACAGGGGGAACACCGGGGAGCTGTTTTTT.

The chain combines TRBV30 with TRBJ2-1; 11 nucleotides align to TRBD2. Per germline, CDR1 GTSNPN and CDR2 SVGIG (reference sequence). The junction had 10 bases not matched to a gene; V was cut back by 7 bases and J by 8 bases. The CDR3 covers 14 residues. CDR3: CASGGLAGGYEQFF. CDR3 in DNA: TGTGCCTCCGGGGGGCTAGCGGGGGGATATGAGCAGTTCTTC. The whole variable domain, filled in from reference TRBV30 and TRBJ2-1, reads SQTIHQWPATLVQPVGSPLSLECTVEGTSNPNLYWYRQAAGRGLQLLFYSVGIGQISSEVPQNLSASRPQDRQFILSSKKLLLSDSGFYLCASGGLAGGYEQFFGPGTRLTVL.

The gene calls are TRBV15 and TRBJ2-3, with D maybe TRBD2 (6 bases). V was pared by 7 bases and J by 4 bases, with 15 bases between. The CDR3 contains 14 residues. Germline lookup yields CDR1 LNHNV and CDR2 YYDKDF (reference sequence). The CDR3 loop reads CATTGDFRADTQYF. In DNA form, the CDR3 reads TGTGCCACCACCGGGGACTTTAGAGCAGATACGCAGTATTTT.

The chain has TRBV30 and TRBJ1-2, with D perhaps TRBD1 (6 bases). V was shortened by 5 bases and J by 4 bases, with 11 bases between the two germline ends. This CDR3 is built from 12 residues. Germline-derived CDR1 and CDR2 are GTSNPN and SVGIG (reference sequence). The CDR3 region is CAWGGGGYGYTF. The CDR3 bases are TGTGCCTGGGGCGGGGGCGGCTATGGCTACACCTTC.

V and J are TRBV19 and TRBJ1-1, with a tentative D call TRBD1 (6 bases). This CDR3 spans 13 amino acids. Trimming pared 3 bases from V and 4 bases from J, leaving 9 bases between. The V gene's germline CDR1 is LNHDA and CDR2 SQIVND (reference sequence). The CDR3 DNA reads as TGTGCCAGTAGTATCCAGGGGCGCACTGAAGCTTTCTTT. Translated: CASSIQGRTEAFF.

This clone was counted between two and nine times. The CDR3 coding sequence is TGTGCCAGCAGCCCAGGACAGGGGGCCGGCGCTACCCAGTACTTC. It specifies CASSPGQGAGATQYF. The chain recombines TRBV7-9 with TRBJ2-5, with 11 bases aligning to TRBD1. Germline V lookup: CDR1 SEHNR, CDR2 FQNEAQ (reference sequence). The CDR3 is 15 residues long. With V trimmed by 5 bases and J by 8 bases, 10 bases remained unmatched.

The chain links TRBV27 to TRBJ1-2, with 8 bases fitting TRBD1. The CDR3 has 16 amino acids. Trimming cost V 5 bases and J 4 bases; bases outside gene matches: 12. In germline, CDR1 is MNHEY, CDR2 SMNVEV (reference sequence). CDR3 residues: CASSPLTGDPLYGYTF. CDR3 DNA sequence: TGTGCCAGCAGTCCCTTGACAGGGGATCCTCTCTATGGCTACACCTTC.

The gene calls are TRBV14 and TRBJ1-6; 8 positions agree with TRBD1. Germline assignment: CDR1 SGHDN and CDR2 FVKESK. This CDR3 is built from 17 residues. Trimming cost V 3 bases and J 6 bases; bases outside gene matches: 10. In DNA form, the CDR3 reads TGTGCCAGCAGCCATGACAGGGGACAGAGGGGTAATTCACCCCTCCACTTT. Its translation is CASSHDRGQRGNSPLHF.

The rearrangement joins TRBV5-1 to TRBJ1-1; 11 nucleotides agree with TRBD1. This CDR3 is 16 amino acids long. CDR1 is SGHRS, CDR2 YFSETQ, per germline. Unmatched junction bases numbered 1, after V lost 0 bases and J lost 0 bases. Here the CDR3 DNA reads TGCGCCAGCAGCTTGGGGACAGGGGGCTTGAACACTGAAGCTTTCTTT. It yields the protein CASSLGTGGLNTEAFF.

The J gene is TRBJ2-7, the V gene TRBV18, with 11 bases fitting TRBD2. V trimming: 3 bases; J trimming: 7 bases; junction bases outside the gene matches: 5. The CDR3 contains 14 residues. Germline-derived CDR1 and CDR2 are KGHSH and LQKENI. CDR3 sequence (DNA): TGTGCCAGCTCACCGACTAGCGGGGAGAGGGAGCAGTACTTC. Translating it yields CASSPTSGEREQYF.

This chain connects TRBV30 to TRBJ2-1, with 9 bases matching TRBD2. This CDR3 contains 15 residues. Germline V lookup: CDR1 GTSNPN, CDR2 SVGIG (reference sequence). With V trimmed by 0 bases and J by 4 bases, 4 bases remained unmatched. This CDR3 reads CAWSVAGGPYNEQFF. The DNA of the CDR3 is TGTGCCTGGAGTGTAGCGGGGGGCCCATACAATGAGCAGTTCTTC.

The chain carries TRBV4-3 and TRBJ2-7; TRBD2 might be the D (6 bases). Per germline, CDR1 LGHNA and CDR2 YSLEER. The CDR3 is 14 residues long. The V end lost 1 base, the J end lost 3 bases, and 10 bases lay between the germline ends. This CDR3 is CASSQGGGIYEQYF. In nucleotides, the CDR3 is TGCGCCAGCAGCCAAGGGGGCGGGATCTACGAGCAGTACTTC.

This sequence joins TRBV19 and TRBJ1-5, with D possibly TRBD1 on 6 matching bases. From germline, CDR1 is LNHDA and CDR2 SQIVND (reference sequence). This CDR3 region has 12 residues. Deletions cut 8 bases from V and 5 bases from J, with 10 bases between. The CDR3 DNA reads TGTGCCAGTGCCAGGGGTTATCAGCCCCAGCATTTT. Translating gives CASARGYQPQHF.

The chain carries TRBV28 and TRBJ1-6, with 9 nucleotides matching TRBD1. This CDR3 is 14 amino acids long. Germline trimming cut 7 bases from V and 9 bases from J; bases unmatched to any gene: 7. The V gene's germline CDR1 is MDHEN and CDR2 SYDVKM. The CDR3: CASIRDRVGSPLHF. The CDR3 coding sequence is TGTGCCAGCATCCGGGACAGGGTGGGTTCACCCCTCCACTTT.

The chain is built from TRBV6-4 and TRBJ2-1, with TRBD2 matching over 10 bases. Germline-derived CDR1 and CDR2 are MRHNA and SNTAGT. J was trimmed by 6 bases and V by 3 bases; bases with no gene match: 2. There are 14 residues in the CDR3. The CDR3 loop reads CASSESGGANEQFF. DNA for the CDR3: TGTGCCAGCAGTGAAAGCGGGGGGGCCAATGAGCAGTTCTTC.

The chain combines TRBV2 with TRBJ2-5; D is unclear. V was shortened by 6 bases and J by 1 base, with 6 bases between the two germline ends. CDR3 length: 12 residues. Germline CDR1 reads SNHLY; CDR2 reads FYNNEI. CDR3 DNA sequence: TGTGCCAGCAGCGGTATCCAAGAGACCCAGTACTTC. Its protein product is CASSGIQETQYF.

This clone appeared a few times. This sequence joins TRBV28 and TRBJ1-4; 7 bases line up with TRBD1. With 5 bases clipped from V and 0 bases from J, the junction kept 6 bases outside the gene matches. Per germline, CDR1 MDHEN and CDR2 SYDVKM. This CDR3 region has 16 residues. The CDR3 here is CASSTIGTATNEKLFF. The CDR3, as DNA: TGTGCCAGCAGTACAATCGGGACAGCAACTAATGAAAAACTGTTTTTT.

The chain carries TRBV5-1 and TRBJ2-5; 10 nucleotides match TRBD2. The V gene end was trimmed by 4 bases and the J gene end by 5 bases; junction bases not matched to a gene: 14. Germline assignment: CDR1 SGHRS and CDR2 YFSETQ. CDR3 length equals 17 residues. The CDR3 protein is CASSLRGSGGALETQYF. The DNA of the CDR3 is TGCGCCAGCAGCCTCCGGGGGAGCGGGGGGGCCCTGGAGACCCAGTACTTC. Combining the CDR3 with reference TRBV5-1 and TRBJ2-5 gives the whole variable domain KAGVTQTPRYLIKTRGQQVTLSCSPISGHRSVSWYQQTPGQGLQFLFEYFSETQRNKGNFPGRFSGRQFSNSRSEMNVSTLELGDSALYLCASSLRGSGGALETQYFGPGTRLLVL.

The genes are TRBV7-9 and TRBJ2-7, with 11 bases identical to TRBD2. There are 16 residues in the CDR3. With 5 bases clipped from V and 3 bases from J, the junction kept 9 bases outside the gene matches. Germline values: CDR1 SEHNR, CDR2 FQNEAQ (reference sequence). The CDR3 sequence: CASSPEGTSGGYEQYF. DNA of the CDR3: TGTGCCAGCAGCCCGGAGGGGACTAGCGGCGGCTACGAGCAGTACTTC.

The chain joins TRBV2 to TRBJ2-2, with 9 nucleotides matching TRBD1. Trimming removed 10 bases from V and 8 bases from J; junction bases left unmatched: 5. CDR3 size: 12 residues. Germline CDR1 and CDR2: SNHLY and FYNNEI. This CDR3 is CATGTGWGELFF. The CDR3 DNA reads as TGTGCCACCGGGACAGGGTGGGGGGAGCTGTTTTTT.

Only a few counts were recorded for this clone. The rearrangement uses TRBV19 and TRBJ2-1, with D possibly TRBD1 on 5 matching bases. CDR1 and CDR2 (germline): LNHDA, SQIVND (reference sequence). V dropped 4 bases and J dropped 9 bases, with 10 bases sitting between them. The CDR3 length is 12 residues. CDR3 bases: TGTGCCAGTAGTAAAATTAGGGGTGAGCAGTTCTTC. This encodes CASSKIRGEQFF.

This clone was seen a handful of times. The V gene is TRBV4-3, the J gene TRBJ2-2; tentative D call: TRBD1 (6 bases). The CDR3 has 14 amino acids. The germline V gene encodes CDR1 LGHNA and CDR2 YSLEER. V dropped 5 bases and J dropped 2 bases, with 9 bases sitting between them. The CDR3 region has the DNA TGCGCCAGCAGCGTAGGGGGAAACACCGGGGAGCTGTTTTTT. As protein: CASSVGGNTGELFF.

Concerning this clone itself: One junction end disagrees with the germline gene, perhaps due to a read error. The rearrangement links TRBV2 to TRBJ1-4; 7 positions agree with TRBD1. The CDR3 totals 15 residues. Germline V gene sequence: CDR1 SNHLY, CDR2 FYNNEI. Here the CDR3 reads CASCEQTGRNEKLFF. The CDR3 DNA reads TGTGCCAGCTGTGAGCAGACAGGGAGGAATGAAAAACTGTTTTTT.